The 3 T cell receptor beta chains reported below all come from one sample, sequenced in a study of blood T cells in healthy people across ages. Primed by a sample-barcoded 5' primer and a J-beta primer mix, a second PCR proceeded for about 6 to 11 cycles. TCRdb fed the 5' RACE reads into MiXCR, producing one record per CDR3 protein. The table shows roughly 1,300,000 distinct CDR3 sequences, with around 59% occurring only once. The specimen sequenced was blood. The source is a man aged 18 to 29 in good health.

The chain has TRBV7-8 and TRBJ2-7; D is unclear. The CDR3 length is 14 residues. V lost 5 bases and J 3 bases, leaving 14 bases between the germline ends. Per the germline V gene, CDR1 is SGHVS and CDR2 is FQNEAQ. The CDR3 region is CASSIESFRYEQYF. Written as DNA, the CDR3 is TGTGCCAGCAGCATCGAGAGTTTCCGCTACGAGCAGTACTTC.

The J gene is TRBJ1-1, the V gene TRBV10-3; D remains ambiguous. V was cut by 3 bases and J by 0 bases, with 8 bases left in between. Germline-derived CDR1 and CDR2 are ENHRY and SYGVKD. The CDR3 extends over 14 amino acids. The CDR3 DNA sequence: TGTGCCATCAGTGATCCGGATGTGAACACTGAAGCTTTCTTT. It translates to CAISDPDVNTEAFF.

The chain has TRBV12-3 or TRBV12-4 and TRBJ1-2; D unresolved. CDR3 length: 12 amino acids. Trimming removed 4 bases at V and 9 bases at J, with 12 bases between. The DNA of the CDR3 is TGTGCCAGCAGTTCGGCCAGAGGACGCTACACCTTC. This codes for CASSSARGRYTF.